These 23 T cell receptor beta chains were all obtained from the same sample, sequenced in a study of shared clonotypes between healthy human individuals (dated by TCRdb to between 2020 and 2021). The receptor library was made with the immunoSEQ multiplex PCR assay. As stored in TCRdb, this immuneACCESS dataset retains in-frame rearrangements with V and J assigned. A fraction of the clones does not appear; measured against another copy, unresolved V genes explain less than half of the discrepancy, and the remainder lacks a known reason. This sample gives about 340,000 clones in total; roughly 80% of them show up just once. The top ten hold 10% of the sample. The sequencing sample was made of memory CD4+ T cells sorted from blood. The cell subset or site label, as the study defines it: CD45RA-negative fraction. Receptors were obtained from a man between 25 and 39 years old in good health.

This chain links TRBV7-3 with TRBJ2-1, with D possibly TRBD2 on 6 matching bases. V lost 3 bases to trimming and J lost 9 bases, with 12 bases between them. The CDR3 runs to 13 residues. CDR1 and CDR2 from the germline V gene are SGHTA and FQGTGA. The CDR3 sequence: CASSFLPGGEQFF. The DNA for the CDR3 is TGTGCCAGCAGCTTCCTCCCCGGGGGTGAGCAGTTCTTC.

V usage is TRBV6-1 and J usage is TRBJ1-1; unclear D gene. The CDR3 consists of 14 residues. Germline-derived CDR1 and CDR2 are MNHNS and SASEGT. The ends were cut back, 7 bases at V and 2 bases at J, with 14 bases in the middle. CDR3 region: CASTERGANTEAFF. Written as DNA, the CDR3 is TGTGCCAGCACCGAACGTGGAGCCAACACTGAAGCTTTCTTT.

The V and J genes are TRBV9 and TRBJ2-7, with 10 positions matching TRBD2. Germline V gives CDR1 SGDLS, CDR2 YYNGEE. This CDR3 is built from 14 residues. The ends lost 6 bases at V and 4 bases at J; junction bases unmatched: 7. This CDR3 is CASNPGLASYEQYF. The CDR3 nucleotides read TGTGCCAGCAACCCGGGACTAGCGAGTTACGAGCAGTACTTC.

In its sample, this clone was seen a few times. This chain uses TRBV4-2 with TRBJ2-3; 8 bases match TRBD2. Germline trimming cut 5 bases from V and 6 bases from J; bases unmatched to any gene: 10. CDR1 LGHNA and CDR2 YNFKEQ come from the germline V gene. The CDR3 spans 15 residues. CDR3 sequence (DNA): TGTGCCAGCAGCGATTCGACTAGCGCCTCGGATACGCAGTATTTT. It specifies CASSDSTSASDTQYF.

The chain has TRBV5-6 and TRBJ2-3; D remains ambiguous. The CDR3 totals 17 residues. The germline CDR1 and CDR2 sequences are SGHDT and YYEEEE. V lost 0 bases and J lost 2, with 16 bases in between. The CDR3 is CASSLGELRHYTDTQYF. DNA of the CDR3: TGTGCCAGCAGCTTGGGTGAGCTCCGACATTACACAGATACGCAGTATTTT.

This clone was counted only a few times. J is TRBJ2-1 and V is TRBV27; 7 bases fit TRBD1. Germline V gene data show CDR1 as MNHEY and CDR2 as SMNVEV (reference sequence). Unmatched junction bases numbered 5, after V lost 3 bases and J lost 6 bases. This CDR3 has 14 residues. CDR3 protein: CASSFWDRGNEQFF. The CDR3 DNA sequence: TGTGCCAGCAGTTTCTGGGACAGAGGCAATGAGCAGTTCTTC.

This clone was seen a few times. The rearrangement uses TRBV28 and TRBJ1-5, with D possibly matching TRBD1 (5 bases). V shed 7 bases and J shed 3 bases, with 16 bases lying between them. This CDR3 spans 15 amino acids. Germline CDR1 MDHEN, CDR2 SYDVKM. The CDR3 protein is CASTSMGTPNQPQHF. The CDR3 nucleotides read TGTGCCAGCACTTCAATGGGGACCCCCAATCAGCCCCAGCATTTT. Full variable domain (remainder filled in from reference TRBV28 and TRBJ1-5): DVKVTQSSRYLVKRTGEKVFLECVQDMDHENMFWYRQDPGLGLRLIYFSYDVKMKEKGDIPEGYSVSREKKERFSLILESASTNQTSMYLCASTSMGTPNQPQHFGDGTRLSIL.

The genes are TRBV10-3 and TRBJ1-3; 7 bases match TRBD1. Losses at the gene ends were 6 bases for V and 0 bases for J; bases not matched to a gene: 11. Germline V gives CDR1 ENHRY, CDR2 SYGVKD. CDR3 length: 17 residues. The CDR3 DNA sequence: TGTGCCATCAGGGAAATACTAGGACAGGTCTCTGGAAACACCATATATTTT. It translates to CAIREILGQVSGNTIYF.

The rearrangement joins TRBV6-5 to TRBJ2-7; no clear D gene. CDR1 and CDR2 (germline): MNHEY, SVGAGI. Trimming removed 6 bases from V and 6 bases from J, with 21 bases in between. The CDR3 totals 15 residues. CDR3 protein: CASSLQLSPPAEQYF. CDR3 bases: TGTGCCAGCAGCCTTCAGCTCAGTCCTCCGGCCGAGCAGTACTTC.

The chain is built from TRBV5-1 and TRBJ2-4; the D gene is possibly TRBD1 (6 bases). The V gene's germline CDR1 is SGHRS and CDR2 YFSETQ. The CDR3 runs to 17 residues. Trimming cost V 0 bases and J 0 bases, with 13 bases left between them. The CDR3 region has the DNA TGCGCCAGCAGCTTGGCCACAGGGAGCTTAGCCAAAAACATTCAGTACTTC. The encoded protein is CASSLATGSLAKNIQYF.

The chain has TRBV7-3 and TRBJ2-5, with D possibly being TRBD2 (5 bases). The CDR3 length is 15 residues. The V end was cut by 8 bases, the J end by 1 base, with 17 bases between. CDR1 is SGHTA, CDR2 FQGTGA, per germline. CDR3 DNA: TGTGCCAGCTTACCGATCGGGAATTTCCAAGAGACCCAGTACTTC. This sequence encodes CASLPIGNFQETQYF.

The chain combines TRBV10-3 with TRBJ2-3; TRBD2 aligns across 10 bases. CDR3 length: 19 residues. Germline CDR1 and CDR2: ENHRY and SYGVKD. The ends lost 2 bases at V and 0 bases at J; junction bases unmatched: 11. The CDR3 nucleotides are TGTGCCATCAGTGAGGGACTAGCGGTATGGGGCGGAAGCACAGATACGCAGTATTTT. This gives the protein CAISEGLAVWGGSTDTQYF.

The chain recombines TRBV6-4 with TRBJ1-5; D ambiguous. This CDR3 has 15 residues. Germline-derived CDR1 and CDR2 are MRHNA and SNTAGT. Trimming cost V 3 bases and J 7 bases, with 16 bases left between them. Here the CDR3 reads CASSDSAPVDQPQHF. DNA of the CDR3: TGTGCCAGCAGTGATTCAGCTCCTGTCGACCAGCCCCAGCATTTT.

The J gene is TRBJ2-7, the V gene TRBV14; D is unresolved. The ends were cut back, 4 bases at V and 6 bases at J, with 16 bases in the middle. Germline lookup yields CDR1 SGHDN and CDR2 FVKESK. This CDR3 contains 14 residues. The CDR3 region is CASSLRIVRGEQYF. The CDR3 DNA sequence: TGTGCCAGCAGCCTAAGGATAGTCCGAGGCGAGCAGTACTTC.

The V gene is TRBV2, the J gene TRBJ2-1; maybe TRBD1 (5 bases). CDR1 is SNHLY, CDR2 FYNNEI, per germline. The CDR3 loop spans 14 amino acids. Trimming removed 3 bases at V and 2 bases at J, with 8 bases between. CDR3 loop: CASSDLGAYNEQFF. Here the CDR3 DNA reads TGTGCCAGCAGTGATCTAGGGGCCTACAATGAGCAGTTCTTC.

On this clone: The identical CDR3 is also encoded by other nucleotide sequences in the sample. This sequence joins TRBV20-1 and TRBJ2-3, with D uncertain. Trimming cost V 5 bases and J 5 bases, with 8 bases left between them. From germline, CDR1 is DFQATT and CDR2 SNEGSKA (reference sequence). This CDR3 is built from 11 residues. The CDR3 bases are TGCAGTGCTCGAACGGGAGATACGCAGTATTTT. Its protein product is CSARTGDTQYF.

As concerns this clone: Its ends do not fully match the called genes, so a read error is possible. The chain has TRBV6-1 and TRBJ2-7; 9 positions agree with TRBD1. CDR1 and CDR2 from the germline V gene are MNHNS and SASEGT. This CDR3 has 11 residues. The CDR3 region is CASRRTGDIDF. The CDR3 nucleotides are TGTGCCAGCAGGAGGACAGGGGATATCGACTTC.

A word on this clone: The same CDR3 is also encoded by other DNA sequences in this sample. The chain has TRBV29-1 and TRBJ1-5, with unresolved D. V dropped 4 bases and J dropped 2 bases, with 6 bases sitting between them. This CDR3 has 12 amino acids. Germline V gene lookup returns CDR1 SQVTM and CDR2 ANQGSEA. This chain's CDR3 is CSVAGGNQPQHF. The DNA of the CDR3 is TGCAGCGTTGCTGGTGGCAATCAGCCCCAGCATTTT.

V and J are TRBV5-1 and TRBJ1-2, with 8 bases lining up with TRBD1. Germline V gene data show CDR1 as SGHRS and CDR2 as YFSETQ. The CDR3 is made up of 16 amino acids. Losses at the gene ends were 0 bases for V and 3 bases for J; bases not matched to a gene: 7. CDR3 nucleotide sequence: TGCGCCAGCAGCTTGGGGATAGGACAGGGCGACTATGGCTACACCTTC. This codes for CASSLGIGQGDYGYTF. The variable domain in full, with the rest retrieved from reference TRBV5-1 and TRBJ1-2, is KAGVTQTPRYLIKTRGQQVTLSCSPISGHRSVSWYQQTPGQGLQFLFEYFSETQRNKGNFPGRFSGRQFSNSRSEMNVSTLELGDSALYLCASSLGIGQGDYGYTFGSGTRLTVV.

At least ten counts were recorded for this clone. The chain couples TRBV6-4 to TRBJ2-3; D possibly matches TRBD1 or TRBD2 (5 bases each). V was trimmed by 5 bases and J by 3 bases, leaving 12 bases between them. Germline CDR1 and CDR2: MRHNA and SNTAGT. The CDR3 is 14 residues long. As DNA, the CDR3 is TGTGCCAGCAGTCCCGGGACCAGGACAGATACGCAGTATTTT. It specifies CASSPGTRTDTQYF.

CDR3 amino acids: CASSPPQGRVLREQYF. CDR3 DNA sequence: TGTGCCAGCTCACCACCACAGGGTAGGGTACTCCGGGAGCAGTACTTC. The chain employs TRBV18 and TRBJ2-7, with a tentative D call TRBD1 (6 bases). Germline CDR1 reads KGHSH; CDR2 reads LQKENI. Trimming left V 0 bases short and J 7 bases short, with 19 bases between. CDR3 length: 16 amino acids.

The chain carries TRBV5-5 and TRBJ2-3; the D is unclear. CDR1 SGHKS and CDR2 YYEKEE come from the germline V gene (reference sequence). V lost 0 bases, J lost 6 bases, and 14 bases lay in between. This CDR3 contains 15 residues. The DNA for the CDR3 is TGTGCCAGCAGCTTGGCCCGGGTCGGGTTGGATACGCAGTATTTT. Protein: CASSLARVGLDTQYF.

A word on this clone: A much bigger clone sits one base away, suggesting this may be a read error. The same CDR3 arises from other DNA sequences in this sample as well. The genes are TRBV20-1 and TRBJ2-3; D not certain. Germline V gene lookup returns CDR1 DFQATT and CDR2 SNEGSKA (reference sequence). The CDR3 extends over 11 amino acids. In DNA form, the CDR3 reads TGCAGTGCTAGATTCCCAGACACGCAGTATTTT. This gives the protein CSARFPDTQYF.